This is a list of T cell receptor beta chains from one sample in a study of cytomegalovirus exposure and HLA in healthy donors. Method: immunoSEQ multiplex PCR; TCRdb's copy keeps in-frame clones and lacks some. Of roughly 140,000 clones in the sample, about 80% were seen once. What was sequenced was PBMCs. The receptor source for this set is a woman aged 18-35 years in good health and CMV-seropositive. The CDR3 runs from the conserved cysteine through the conserved F or W. Fields, in order: V gene, J gene, clone size, D gene, CDR3 protein, CDR3 DNA. A D gene is named only where the DNA matches it firmly. Not all rows give a size; the values are once, few, many and, for expanded clones, a class.

>TRBV5-6|TRBJ2-3|.|TRBD2
CASSEGLAGTDTQYF
TGTGCCAGCAGCGAGGGACTAGCGGGTACAGATACGCAGTATTTT
>TRBV9|TRBJ1-2|.|.
CASFAGPGRSGGGYTF
TGTGCCAGCTTTGCTGGCCCGGGCCGCTCGGGGGGGGGCTACACCTTC
>TRBV9|TRBJ1-4|.|.
CASSAWDINEKLFF
TGTGCCAGCAGCGCCTGGGACATAAATGAAAAACTGTTTTTT
>TRBV5-1|TRBJ2-1|.|TRBD2
CASSLVGGGASYNEQFF
TGCGCCAGCAGCTTGGTGGGCGGGGGGGCTTCCTACAATGAGCAGTTCTTC
>TRBV29-1|TRBJ2-1|.|TRBD2
CSVGLAGGVYNEQFF
TGCAGCGTGGGACTAGCGGGGGGGGTCTACAATGAGCAGTTCTTC
>TRBV30|TRBJ1-6|few|.
CAWNKGNSPLHF
TGTGCCTGGAACAAGGGGAATTCACCCCTCCACTTT
>TRBV28|TRBJ1-1|.|TRBD1
CASSSAPGQGGTEAFF
TGTGCCAGCAGTTCTGCACCGGGACAGGGCGGCACTGAAGCTTTCTTT
>TRBV29-1|TRBJ1-3|.|.
CSVETSGNTIYF
TGCAGCGTTGAGACATCTGGAAACACCATATATTTT
>TRBV19|TRBJ2-7|few|.
CASGEGDVDEQYF
TGTGCCAGTGGGGAGGGGGACGTCGACGAGCAGTACTTC
>TRBV6-1|TRBJ1-5|few|.
CASSEVVGGSQPQHF
TGTGCCAGCAGTGAAGTGGTGGGTGGGAGTCAGCCCCAGCATTTT
>TRBV4-1|TRBJ1-5|once|.
CASSQDPSARSNQPQHF
TGCGCCAGCAGCCAAGATCCCAGCGCGAGATCAAATCAGCCCCAGCATTTT
>TRBV9|TRBJ2-7|.|.
CASSVGGQSSYEQYF
TGTGCCAGCAGCGTAGGAGGACAGAGCTCCTACGAGCAGTACTTC
>TRBV7-9|TRBJ1-1|few|TRBD1
CASSRPWTGINTEAFF
TGTGCCAGCAGCCGTCCTTGGACAGGCATAAACACTGAAGCTTTCTTT
>TRBV9|TRBJ2-5|.|.
CASSVEGRQVETQYF
TGTGCCAGCAGCGTAGAGGGGAGACAGGTTGAGACCCAGTACTTC
>TRBV19|TRBJ2-2|.|.
CASSMGSTSRGTGELFF
TGTGCCAGTAGTATGGGGTCAACTAGTCGGGGGACCGGGGAGCTGTTTTTT
>TRBV7-7|TRBJ2-7|.|TRBD2
CASSQGTSGYEQYF
TGTGCCAGCAGCCAAGGGACTAGCGGCTACGAGCAGTACTTC
>TRBV28|TRBJ1-6|.|.
CATYPGNSPLHF
TGTGCCACATACCCGGGGAATTCACCCCTCCACTTT
>TRBV6-1|TRBJ1-1|once|.
CASSGQVINTEAFF
TGTGCCAGCAGTGGACAGGTGATAAACACTGAAGCTTTCTTT
>TRBV5-1|TRBJ2-7|once|.
CASSPDRISYEQYF
TGCGCCAGCAGCCCCGACAGGATCTCCTACGAGCAGTACTTC
>TRBV30|TRBJ1-3|.|.
CAWSVRSTGNTIYF
TGTGCCTGGAGTGTGCGCTCCACTGGAAACACCATATATTTT
>TRBV6-4|TRBJ2-4|.|TRBD2
CASSDPPQASGGTSTKNIQYF
TGTGCCAGCAGTGACCCGCCCCAGGCTAGCGGGGGGACTAGTACCAAAAACATTCAGTACTTC
>TRBV19|TRBJ1-2|.|.
CASSHYVGGRGDYGYTF
TGTGCCAGTAGTCACTACGTAGGCGGAAGGGGCGACTATGGCTACACCTTC
>TRBV6-1|TRBJ2-7|.|.
CASSELEGSYEQYF
TGTGCCAGCAGTGAACTGGAGGGTTCATACGAGCAGTACTTC
>TRBV30|TRBJ2-5|.|TRBD2
CAWGGGLAGSETQYF
TGTGCCTGGGGGGGAGGGCTAGCGGGTTCCGAGACCCAGTACTTC
>TRBV7-9|TRBJ2-7|.|TRBD1
CTSSKYKTGVGYEQYF
TGTACCAGCAGCAAGTACAAGACAGGGGTGGGTTACGAGCAGTACTTC
>TRBV19|TRBJ2-1|.|TRBD2
CASSIDPGLARGEQFF
TGTGCCAGTAGTATAGATCCCGGACTAGCTAGGGGTGAGCAGTTCTTC
>TRBV5-5|TRBJ2-6|.|TRBD1
CASSLDRGSGANVLTF
TGTGCCAGCAGCTTGGACAGGGGGTCTGGGGCCAACGTCCTGACTTTC
>TRBV11-2|TRBJ2-2|.|.
CASSPRAGTANTGELFF
TGTGCCAGCAGCCCCCGGGCGGGGACAGCGAACACCGGGGAGCTGTTTTTT
>TRBV5-1|TRBJ2-1|.|.
CASSWQSNEQFF
TGCGCCAGCAGCTGGCAATCCAATGAGCAGTTCTTC
>TRBV28|TRBJ2-7|.|.
CATLEDGGPYEQYF
TGTGCCACCCTCGAAGACGGGGGTCCCTACGAGCAGTACTTC
>TRBV4-2|TRBJ1-6|.|.
CASSRGDSAYNSPLHF
TGTGCCAGCAGCCGGGGGGACTCAGCCTATAATTCACCCCTCCACTTT
>TRBV27|TRBJ2-3|.|.
CASSWGADTQYF
TGTGCCAGCAGCTGGGGGGCAGATACGCAGTATTTT
>TRBV21-1|TRBJ2-1|few|.
CASRTGGNEQFF
TGTGCCAGCAGAACGGGGGGGAATGAGCAGTTCTTC
>TRBV19|TRBJ2-2|.|.
CASSFVAGELFF
TGTGCCAGTAGTTTCGTGGCAGGGGAGCTGTTTTTT